This T cell receptor (beta chain) appears in the sequencing data of a study of T cell repertoires in cytomegalovirus infection. Study at large: Through public TCR beta signatures, both CMV infection and matching HLA type were indicated. Points from the study as a whole: Carriers of CMV plus the relevant HLA were identified by cumulative public TCR beta family frequency. HLA-C-restricted CMV-specific TCR beta clonotypes prevailed in the ex vivo response.

TCRdb fed the reads into MiXCR, producing one record per CDR3 protein. The repertoire consists of approximately 100,000 distinct CDR3 sequences, with under 25% occurring once and the leading ten covering 35% to 50%. The CDR3 is 13 residues long. Trimming stripped 6 bases from V and 11 bases from J, with 16 bases between. Germline CDR1 SEHNR, CDR2 FQNEAQ (reference sequence). In regard to this clonotype: Its specificity is unknown.

The TCR originated in a human donor in good health (CMV status not recorded). Some clones in this sample may be carry-over from other donors' samples. Sequencing was done on a sample of CD8+ T cells from PBMCs. The gene calls are TRBV7-9 and TRBJ1-4, with D possibly matching TRBD1 (5 bases). In nucleotides, the CDR3 is TGTGCCAGCAGTTTCGACAGACTAGGCAAACTGTTTTTT. Its protein is CASSFDRLGKLFF.